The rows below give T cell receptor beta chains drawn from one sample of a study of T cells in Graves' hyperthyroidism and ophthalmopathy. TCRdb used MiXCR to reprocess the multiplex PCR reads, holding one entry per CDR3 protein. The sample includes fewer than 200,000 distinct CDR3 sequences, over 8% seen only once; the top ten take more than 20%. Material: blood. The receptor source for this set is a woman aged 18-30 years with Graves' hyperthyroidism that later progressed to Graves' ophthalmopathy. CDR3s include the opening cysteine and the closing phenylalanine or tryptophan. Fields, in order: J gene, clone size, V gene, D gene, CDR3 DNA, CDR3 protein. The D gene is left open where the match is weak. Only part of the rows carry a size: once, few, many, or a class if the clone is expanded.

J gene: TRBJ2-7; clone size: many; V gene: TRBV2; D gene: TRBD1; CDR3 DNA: TGTGCCAGCAGGGTCTCAGGGGGAGACGAGCAGTACTTC; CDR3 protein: CASRVSGGDEQYF
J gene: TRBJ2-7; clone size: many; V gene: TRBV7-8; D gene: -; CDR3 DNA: TGTGCCAGCAGCTTTGGAGAATTGGAGCAGTACTTC; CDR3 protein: CASSFGELEQYF
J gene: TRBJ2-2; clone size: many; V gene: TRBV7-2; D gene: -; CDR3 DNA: TGTGCCAGCAGTCCTCCGACTAGGCAGGTACCCGGGGAGCTGTTTTTT; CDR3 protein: CASSPPTRQVPGELFF
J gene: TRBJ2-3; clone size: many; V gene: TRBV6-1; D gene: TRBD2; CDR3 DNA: TGTGCCAGCACGGCTAGCGGGGGGGTAACAGATACGCAGTATTTT; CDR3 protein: CASTASGGVTDTQYF
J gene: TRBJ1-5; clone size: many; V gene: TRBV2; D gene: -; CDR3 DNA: TGTGCCAGCGGTACGGGAGCCTTTAGGCCCCAGCATTTT; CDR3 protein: CASGTGAFRPQHF
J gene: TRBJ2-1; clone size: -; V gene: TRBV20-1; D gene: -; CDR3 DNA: TGCAGTGCTCCCCTTGGTCTAGCGAACTACAATGAGCAGTTCTTC; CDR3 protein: CSAPLGLANYNEQFF
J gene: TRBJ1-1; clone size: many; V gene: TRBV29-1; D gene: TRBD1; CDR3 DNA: TGCAGCGTCGGGCGGGGACAGGGGACCACTGAAGCTTTCTTT; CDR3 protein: CSVGRGQGTTEAFF
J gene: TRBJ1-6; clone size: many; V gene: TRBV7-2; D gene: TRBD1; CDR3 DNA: TGTGCCAGCAGCCCCGGACAGGGCACTAATTCACCCCTCCACTTT; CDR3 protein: CASSPGQGTNSPLHF
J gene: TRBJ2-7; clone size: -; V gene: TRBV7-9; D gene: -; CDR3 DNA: TGTGCCAGCAGCTCCCTCGTCTCCTACGAGCAGTACTTC; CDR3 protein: CASSSLVSYEQYF
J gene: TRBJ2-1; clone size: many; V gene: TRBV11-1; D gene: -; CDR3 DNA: TGTGCCAGCAGCCTAGCCTGGGGCTCCTACAATGAGCAGTTCTTC; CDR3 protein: CASSLAWGSYNEQFF
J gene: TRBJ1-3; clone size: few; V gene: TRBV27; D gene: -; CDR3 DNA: TGTGCCAGCAGTACGACGACAAGGGGGTTGAGGGCTGGAAACACCATATATTTT; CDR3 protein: CASSTTTRGLRAGNTIYF
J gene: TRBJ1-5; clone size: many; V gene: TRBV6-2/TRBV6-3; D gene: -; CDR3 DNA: TGTGCCAGCAGTTACGAGGGTTTCAGCAATCAGCCCCAGCATTTT; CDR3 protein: CASSYEGFSNQPQHF
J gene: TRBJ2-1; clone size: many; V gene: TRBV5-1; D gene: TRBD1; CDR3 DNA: TGCGCCAGCAGCCCGGGGACAGGGGGCTCCTACAATGAGCAGTTCTTC; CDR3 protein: CASSPGTGGSYNEQFF
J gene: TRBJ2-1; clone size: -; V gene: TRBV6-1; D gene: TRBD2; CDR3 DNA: TGTGCCAGCAGTCGGACTAGCGCCATAAGCTCCTACAATGAGCAGTTCTTC; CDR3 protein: CASSRTSAISSYNEQFF
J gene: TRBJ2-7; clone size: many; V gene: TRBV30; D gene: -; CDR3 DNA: TGTGCCTGGACAGGGCGGGACTCCTACGAGCAGTACTTC; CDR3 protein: CAWTGRDSYEQYF
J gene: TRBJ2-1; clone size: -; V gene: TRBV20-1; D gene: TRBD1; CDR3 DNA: TGCAGTGCTAGTGGACAGGGTTTAAGGAATGAGCAGTTCTTC; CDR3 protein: CSASGQGLRNEQFF
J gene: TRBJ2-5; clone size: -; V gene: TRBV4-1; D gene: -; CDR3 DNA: TGCGCCAGCAGCCAACAGCGCCAAGAGACCCAGTACTTC; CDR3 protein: CASSQQRQETQYF
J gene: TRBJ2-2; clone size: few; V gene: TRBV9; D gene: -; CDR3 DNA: TGTGCCAGCAGCCCCTCCCCGGGCTACACCGGGGAGCTGTTTTTT; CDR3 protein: CASSPSPGYTGELFF
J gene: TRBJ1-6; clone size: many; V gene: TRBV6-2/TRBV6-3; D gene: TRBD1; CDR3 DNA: TGTGCCAGCAGTTACATCCATTCCGGGACAGAAAATTCACCCCTCCACTTT; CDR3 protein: CASSYIHSGTENSPLHF
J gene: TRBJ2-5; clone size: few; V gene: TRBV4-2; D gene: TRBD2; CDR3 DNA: TGTGCCAGCAGCCAAGAGATGGCAGCGGGGGTTGGAGAGACCCAGTACTTC; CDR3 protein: CASSQEMAAGVGETQYF
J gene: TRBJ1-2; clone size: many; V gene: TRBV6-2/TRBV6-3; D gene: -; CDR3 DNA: TGTGCCAGCAGCCCCGCGGGGGTTACGTCGTTCGGCTACACCTTC; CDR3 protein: CASSPAGVTSFGYTF
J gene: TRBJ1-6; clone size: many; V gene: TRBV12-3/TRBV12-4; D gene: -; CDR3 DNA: TGTGCCAGCAGGGCGGACAACCTTAATTCACCCCTCCACTTT; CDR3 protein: CASRADNLNSPLHF